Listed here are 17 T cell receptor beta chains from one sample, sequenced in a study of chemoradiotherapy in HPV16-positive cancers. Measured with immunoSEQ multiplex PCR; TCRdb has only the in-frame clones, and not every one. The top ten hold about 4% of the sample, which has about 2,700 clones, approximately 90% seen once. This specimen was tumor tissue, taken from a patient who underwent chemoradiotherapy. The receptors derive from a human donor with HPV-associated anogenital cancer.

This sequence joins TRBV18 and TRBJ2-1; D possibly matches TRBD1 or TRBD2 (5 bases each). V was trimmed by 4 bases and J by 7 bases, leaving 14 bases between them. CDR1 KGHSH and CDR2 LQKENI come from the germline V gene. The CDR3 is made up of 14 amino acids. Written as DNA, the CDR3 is TGTGCCAGCTCACGAAATGGGGGATCGAATGAGCAGTTCTTC. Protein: CASSRNGGSNEQFF.

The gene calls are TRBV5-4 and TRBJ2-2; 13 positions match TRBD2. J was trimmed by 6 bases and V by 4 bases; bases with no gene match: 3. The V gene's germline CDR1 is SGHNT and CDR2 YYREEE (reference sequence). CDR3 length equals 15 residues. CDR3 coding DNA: TGTGCCAGCAGCCCCGGACTAGCGGGAGCCGGGGAGCTGTTTTTT. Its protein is CASSPGLAGAGELFF.

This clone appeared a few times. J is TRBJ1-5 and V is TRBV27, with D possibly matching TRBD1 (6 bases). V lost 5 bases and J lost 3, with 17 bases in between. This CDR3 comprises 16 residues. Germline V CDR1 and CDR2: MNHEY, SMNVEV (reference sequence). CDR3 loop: CASSLGTPRDNQPQHF. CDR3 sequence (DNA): TGTGCCAGCAGTCTCGGGACACCGAGGGACAATCAGCCCCAGCATTTT.

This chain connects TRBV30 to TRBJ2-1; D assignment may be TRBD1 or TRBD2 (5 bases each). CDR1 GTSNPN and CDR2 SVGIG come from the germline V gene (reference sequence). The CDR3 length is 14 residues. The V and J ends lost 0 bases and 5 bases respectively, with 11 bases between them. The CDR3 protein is CAWSVLGTDNEQFF. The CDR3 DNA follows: TGTGCCTGGAGTGTATTGGGGACCGACAATGAGCAGTTCTTC.

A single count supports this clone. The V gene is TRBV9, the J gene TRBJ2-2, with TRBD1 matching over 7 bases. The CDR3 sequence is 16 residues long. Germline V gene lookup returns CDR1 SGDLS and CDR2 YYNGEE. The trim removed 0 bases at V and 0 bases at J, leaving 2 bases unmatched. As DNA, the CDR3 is TGTGCCAGCAGCGTAGGGGGACAGACGAACACCGGGGAGCTGTTTTTT. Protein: CASSVGGQTNTGELFF.

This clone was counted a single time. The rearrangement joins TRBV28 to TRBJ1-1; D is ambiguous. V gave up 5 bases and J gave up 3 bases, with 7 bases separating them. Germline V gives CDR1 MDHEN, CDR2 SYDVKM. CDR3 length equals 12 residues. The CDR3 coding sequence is TGTGCCAGCAGTCTAAGGGACACTGAAGCTTTCTTT. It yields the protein CASSLRDTEAFF.

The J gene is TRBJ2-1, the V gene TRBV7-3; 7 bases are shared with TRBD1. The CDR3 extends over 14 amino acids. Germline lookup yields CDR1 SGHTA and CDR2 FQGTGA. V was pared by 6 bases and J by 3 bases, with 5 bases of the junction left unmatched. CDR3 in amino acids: CASSLRQGYNEQFF. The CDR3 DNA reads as TGTGCCAGCAGTCTCAGACAGGGCTACAATGAGCAGTTCTTC.

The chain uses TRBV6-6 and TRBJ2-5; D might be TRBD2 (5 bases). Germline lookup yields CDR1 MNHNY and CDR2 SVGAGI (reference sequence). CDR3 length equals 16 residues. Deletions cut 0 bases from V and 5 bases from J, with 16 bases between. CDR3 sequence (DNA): TGTGCCAGCAGTTACTCTACCGGGAAGTTAGGGGAGACCCAGTACTTC. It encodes CASSYSTGKLGETQYF.

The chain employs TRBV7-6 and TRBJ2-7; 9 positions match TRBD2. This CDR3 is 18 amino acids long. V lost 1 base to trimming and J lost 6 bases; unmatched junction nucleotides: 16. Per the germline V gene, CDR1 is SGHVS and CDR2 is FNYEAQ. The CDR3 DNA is TGTGCCAGCAGCTTAGGGCCCTTAGCGGGAGACTCCCTAACCGAGCAGTACTTC. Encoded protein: CASSLGPLAGDSLTEQYF.

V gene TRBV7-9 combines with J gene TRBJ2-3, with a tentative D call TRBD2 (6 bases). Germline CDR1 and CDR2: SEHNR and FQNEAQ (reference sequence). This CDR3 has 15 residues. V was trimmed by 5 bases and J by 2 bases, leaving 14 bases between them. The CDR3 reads CASSRSGLDTDTQYF. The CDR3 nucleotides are TGTGCCAGCAGCCGTAGCGGACTCGACACAGATACGCAGTATTTT.

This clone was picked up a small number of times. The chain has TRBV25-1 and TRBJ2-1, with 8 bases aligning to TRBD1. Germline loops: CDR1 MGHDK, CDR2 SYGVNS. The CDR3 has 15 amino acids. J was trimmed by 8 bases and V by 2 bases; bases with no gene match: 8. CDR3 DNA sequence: TGTGCCAGCAGTGAAAGGGCAGGGGGCAGGGATGAGCAGTTCTTC. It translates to CASSERAGGRDEQFF.

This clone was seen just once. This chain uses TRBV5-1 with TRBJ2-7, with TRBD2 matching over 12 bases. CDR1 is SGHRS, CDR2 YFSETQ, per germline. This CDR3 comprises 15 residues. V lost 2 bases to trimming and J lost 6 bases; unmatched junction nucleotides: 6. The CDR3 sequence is CASSFSGTSGFEQYF. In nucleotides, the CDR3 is TGCGCCAGCAGCTTTTCCGGGACTAGCGGGTTCGAGCAGTACTTC.

The CDR3 nucleotides are TGTGCCAGCATGGCTTACAATGAGCAGTTCTTC. Protein product: CASMAYNEQFF. The chain links TRBV5-5 to TRBJ2-1; D remains unclear. The CDR3 runs to 11 residues. CDR1 SGHKS and CDR2 YYEKEE come from the germline V gene (reference sequence). The germline V and J ends were trimmed by 6 bases and 4 bases, with 5 bases remaining between them.

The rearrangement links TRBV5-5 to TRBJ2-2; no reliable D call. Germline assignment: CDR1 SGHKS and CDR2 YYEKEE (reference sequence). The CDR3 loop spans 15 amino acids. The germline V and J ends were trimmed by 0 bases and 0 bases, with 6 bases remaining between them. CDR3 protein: CASSLGGANTGELFF. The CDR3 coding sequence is TGTGCCAGCAGCTTGGGCGGTGCGAACACCGGGGAGCTGTTTTTT.

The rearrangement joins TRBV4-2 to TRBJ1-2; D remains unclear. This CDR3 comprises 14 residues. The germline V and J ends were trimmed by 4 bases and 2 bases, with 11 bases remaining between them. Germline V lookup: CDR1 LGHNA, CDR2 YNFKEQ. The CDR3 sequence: CASSPLEGNYGYTF. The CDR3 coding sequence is TGTGCCAGCAGCCCACTGGAGGGAAACTATGGCTACACCTTC.

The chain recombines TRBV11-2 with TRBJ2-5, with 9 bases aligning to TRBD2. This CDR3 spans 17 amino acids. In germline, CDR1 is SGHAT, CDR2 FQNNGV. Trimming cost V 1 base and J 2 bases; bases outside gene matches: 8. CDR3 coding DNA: TGTGCCAGCAGCTTAGCCCAAGGACTAGCGAATCAAGAGACCCAGTACTTC. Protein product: CASSLAQGLANQETQYF. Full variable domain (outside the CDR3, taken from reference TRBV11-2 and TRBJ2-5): EAGVAQSPRYKIIEKRQSVAFWCNPISGHATLYWYQQILGQGPKLLIQFQNNGVVDDSQLPKDRFSAERLKGVDSTLKIQPAKLEDSAVYLCASSLAQGLANQETQYFGPGTRLLVL.

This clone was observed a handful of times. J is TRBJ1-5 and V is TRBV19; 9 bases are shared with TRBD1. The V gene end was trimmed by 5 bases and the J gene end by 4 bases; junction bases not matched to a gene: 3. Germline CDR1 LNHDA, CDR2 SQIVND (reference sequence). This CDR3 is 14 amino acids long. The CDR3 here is CASSPGTGNQPQHF. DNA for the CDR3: TGTGCCAGTAGTCCCGGGACAGGGAATCAGCCCCAGCATTTT. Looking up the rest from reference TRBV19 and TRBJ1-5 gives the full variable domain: DGGITQSPKYLFRKEGQNVTLSCEQNLNHDAMYWYRQDPGQGLRLIYYSQIVNDFQKGDIAEGYSVSREKKESFPLTVTSAQKNPTAFYLCASSPGTGNQPQHFGDGTRLSIL.